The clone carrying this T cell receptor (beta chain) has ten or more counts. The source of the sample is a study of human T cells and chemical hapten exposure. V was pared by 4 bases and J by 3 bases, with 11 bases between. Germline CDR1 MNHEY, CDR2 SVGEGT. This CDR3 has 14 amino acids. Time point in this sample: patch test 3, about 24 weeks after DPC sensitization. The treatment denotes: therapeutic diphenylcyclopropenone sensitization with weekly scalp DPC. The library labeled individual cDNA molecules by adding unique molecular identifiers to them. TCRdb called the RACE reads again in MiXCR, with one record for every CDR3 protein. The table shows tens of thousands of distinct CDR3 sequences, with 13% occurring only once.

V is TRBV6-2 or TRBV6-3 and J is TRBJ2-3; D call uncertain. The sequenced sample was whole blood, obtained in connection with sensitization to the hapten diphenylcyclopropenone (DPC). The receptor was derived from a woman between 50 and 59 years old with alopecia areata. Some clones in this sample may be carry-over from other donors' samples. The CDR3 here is CASSWAAGTDTQYF. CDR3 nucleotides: TGTGCCAGCAGTTGGGCAGCAGGTACAGATACGCAGTATTTT.